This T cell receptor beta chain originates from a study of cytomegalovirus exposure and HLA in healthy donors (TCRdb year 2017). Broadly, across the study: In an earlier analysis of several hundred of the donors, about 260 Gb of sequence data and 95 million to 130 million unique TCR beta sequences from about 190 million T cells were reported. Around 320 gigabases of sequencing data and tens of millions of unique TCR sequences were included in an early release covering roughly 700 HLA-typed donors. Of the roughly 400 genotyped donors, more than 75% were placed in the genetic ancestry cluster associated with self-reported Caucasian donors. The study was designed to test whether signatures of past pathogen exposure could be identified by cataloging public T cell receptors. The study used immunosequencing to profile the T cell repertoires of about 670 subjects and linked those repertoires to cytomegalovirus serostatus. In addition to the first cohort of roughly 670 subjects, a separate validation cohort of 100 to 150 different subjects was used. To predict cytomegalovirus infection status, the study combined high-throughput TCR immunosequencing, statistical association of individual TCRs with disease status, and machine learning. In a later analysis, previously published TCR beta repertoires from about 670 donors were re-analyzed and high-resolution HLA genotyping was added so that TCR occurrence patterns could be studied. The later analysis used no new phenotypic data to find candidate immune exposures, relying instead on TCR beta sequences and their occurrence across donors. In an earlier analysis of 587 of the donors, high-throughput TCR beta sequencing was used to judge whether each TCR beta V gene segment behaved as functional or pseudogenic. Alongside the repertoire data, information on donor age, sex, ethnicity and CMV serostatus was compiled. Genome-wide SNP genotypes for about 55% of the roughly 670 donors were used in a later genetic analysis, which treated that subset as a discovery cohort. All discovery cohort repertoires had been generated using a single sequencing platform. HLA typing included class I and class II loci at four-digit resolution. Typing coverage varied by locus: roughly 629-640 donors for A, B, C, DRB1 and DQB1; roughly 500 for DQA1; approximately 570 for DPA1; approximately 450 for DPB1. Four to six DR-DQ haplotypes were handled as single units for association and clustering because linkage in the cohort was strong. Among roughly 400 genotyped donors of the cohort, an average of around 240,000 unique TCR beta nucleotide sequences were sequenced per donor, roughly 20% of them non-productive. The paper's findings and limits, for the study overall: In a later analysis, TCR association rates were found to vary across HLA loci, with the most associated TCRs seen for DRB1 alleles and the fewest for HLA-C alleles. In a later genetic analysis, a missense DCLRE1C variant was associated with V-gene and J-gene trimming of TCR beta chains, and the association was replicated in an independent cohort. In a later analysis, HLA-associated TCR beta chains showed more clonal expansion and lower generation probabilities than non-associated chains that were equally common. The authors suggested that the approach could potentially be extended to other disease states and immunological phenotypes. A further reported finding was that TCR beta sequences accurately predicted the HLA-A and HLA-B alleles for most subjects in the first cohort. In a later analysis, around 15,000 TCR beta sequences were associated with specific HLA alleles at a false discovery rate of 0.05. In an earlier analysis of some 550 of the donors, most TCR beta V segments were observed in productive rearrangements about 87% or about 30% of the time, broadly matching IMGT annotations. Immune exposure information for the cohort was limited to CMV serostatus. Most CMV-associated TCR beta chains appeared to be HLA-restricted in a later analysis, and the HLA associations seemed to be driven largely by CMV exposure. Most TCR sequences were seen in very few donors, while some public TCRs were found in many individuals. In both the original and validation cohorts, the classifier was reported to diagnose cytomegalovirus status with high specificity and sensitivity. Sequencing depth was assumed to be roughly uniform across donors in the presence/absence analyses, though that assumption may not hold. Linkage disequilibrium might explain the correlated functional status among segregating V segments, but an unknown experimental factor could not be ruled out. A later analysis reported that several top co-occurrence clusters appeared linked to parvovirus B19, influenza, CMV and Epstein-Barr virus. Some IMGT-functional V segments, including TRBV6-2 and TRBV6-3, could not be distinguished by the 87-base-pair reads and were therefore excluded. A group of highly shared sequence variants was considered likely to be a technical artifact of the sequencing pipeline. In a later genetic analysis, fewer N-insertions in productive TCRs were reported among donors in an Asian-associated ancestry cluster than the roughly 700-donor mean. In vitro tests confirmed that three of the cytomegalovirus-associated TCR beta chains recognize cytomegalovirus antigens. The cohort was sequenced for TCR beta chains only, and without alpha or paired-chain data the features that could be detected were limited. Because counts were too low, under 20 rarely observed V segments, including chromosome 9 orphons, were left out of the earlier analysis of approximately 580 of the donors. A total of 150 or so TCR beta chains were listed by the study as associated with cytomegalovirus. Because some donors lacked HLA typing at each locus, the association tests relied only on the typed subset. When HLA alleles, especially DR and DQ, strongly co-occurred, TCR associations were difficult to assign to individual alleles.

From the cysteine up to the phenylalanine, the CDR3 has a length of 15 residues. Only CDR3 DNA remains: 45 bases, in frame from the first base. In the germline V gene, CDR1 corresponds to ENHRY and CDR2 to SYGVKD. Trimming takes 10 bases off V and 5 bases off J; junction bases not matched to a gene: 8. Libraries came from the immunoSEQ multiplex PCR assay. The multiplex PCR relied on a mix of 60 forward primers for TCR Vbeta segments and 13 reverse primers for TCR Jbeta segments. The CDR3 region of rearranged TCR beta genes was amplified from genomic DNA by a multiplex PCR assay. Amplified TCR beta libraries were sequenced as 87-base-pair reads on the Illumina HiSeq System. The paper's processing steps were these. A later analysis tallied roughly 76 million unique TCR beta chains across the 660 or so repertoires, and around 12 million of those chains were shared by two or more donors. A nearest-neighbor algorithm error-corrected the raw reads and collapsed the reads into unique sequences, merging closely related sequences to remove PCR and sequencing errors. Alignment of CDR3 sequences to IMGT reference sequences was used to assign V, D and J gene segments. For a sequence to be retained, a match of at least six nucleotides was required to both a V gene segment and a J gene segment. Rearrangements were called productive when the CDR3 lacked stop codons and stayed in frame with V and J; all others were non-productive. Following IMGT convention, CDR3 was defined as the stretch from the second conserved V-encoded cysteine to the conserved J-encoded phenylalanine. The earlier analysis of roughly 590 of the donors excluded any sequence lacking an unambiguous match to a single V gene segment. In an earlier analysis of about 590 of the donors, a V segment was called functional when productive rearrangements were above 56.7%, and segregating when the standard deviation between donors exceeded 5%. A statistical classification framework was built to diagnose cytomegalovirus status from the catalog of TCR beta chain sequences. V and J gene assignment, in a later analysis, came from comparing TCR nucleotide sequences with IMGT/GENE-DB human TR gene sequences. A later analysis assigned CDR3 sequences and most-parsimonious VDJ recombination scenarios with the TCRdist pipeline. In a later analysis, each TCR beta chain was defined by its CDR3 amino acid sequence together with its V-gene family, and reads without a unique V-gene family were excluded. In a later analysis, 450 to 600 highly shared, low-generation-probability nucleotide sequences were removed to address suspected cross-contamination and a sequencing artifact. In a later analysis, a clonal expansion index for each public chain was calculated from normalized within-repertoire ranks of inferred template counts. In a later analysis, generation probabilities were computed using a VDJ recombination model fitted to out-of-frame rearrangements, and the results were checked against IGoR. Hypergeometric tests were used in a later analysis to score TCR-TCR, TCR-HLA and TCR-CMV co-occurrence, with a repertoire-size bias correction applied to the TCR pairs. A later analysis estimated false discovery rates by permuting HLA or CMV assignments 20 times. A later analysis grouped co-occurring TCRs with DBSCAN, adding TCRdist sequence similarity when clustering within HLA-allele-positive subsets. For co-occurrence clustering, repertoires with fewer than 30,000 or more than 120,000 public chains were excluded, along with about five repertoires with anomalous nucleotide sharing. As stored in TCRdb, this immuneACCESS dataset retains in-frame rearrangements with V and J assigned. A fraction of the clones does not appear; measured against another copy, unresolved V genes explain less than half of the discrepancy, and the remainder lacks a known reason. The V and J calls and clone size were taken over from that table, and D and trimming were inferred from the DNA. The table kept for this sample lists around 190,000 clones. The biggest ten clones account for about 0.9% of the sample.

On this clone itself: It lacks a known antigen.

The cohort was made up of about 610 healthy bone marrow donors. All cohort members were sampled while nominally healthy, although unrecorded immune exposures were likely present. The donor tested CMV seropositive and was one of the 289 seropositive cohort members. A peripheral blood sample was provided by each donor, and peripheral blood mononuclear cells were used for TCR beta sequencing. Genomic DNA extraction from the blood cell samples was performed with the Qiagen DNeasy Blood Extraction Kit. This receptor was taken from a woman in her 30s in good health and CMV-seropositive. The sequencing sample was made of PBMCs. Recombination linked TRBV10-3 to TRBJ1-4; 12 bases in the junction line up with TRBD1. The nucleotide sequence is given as TGTGCCACCCTGGGACAGGGGGCTTCGAATGAAAAACTGTTTTTT. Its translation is CATLGQGASNEKLFF.